This T cell receptor beta chain stems from a study of Ad26.COV2.S vaccination and SARS-CoV-2 variants. The treatment: 15 to 20 received Ad26.COV2.S at low or high dose, single or two shots; several received placebo; per-sample allocation not given. Collection of samples fell on day 63 after the first vaccine or placebo injection. Study results and caveats: Possibly, TCR breadth and depth analyses underestimated total T cell responses.

The CDR3 is 14 residues long. Germline loops: CDR1 SGHTA, CDR2 FQGNSA. Trimming took 6 bases from V and 2 from J; bases not matched to a gene: 6. This table comes from immunoSEQ multiplex PCR, and its TCRdb copy is limited to in-frame clones, with some not included. The repertoire includes 350,000 to 450,000 clones, about four fifths of them detected once, and almost 7.5% sits in the top ten. With respect to this clone: What it binds is not known.

The material was peripheral blood, obtained in a trial of Ad26.COV2.S vaccine versus placebo. This chain links TRBV7-2 with TRBJ2-7; 8 bases are a match to TRBD1. This clonotype was sampled from a person between 18 and 59 years old who received the Ad26.COV2.S COVID-19 vaccine or a placebo. The CDR3 reads CASRIRQGTYEQYF. The CDR3 nucleotides read TGTGCCAGCAGAATAAGACAGGGGACCTACGAGCAGTACTTC.